This passage covers 24 T cell receptor beta chains from one sample sequenced in a study of a mutant IDH1 vaccine in newly diagnosed glioma. Antigens of these TCRs are unknown. The method was immunoSEQ multiplex PCR; TCRdb's version includes in-frame clones alone and lacks a portion of them. The data contain just under 70,000 clones, 84% of them singletons. Noted time point: week 35, safety follow-up. Vaccinated patients received 300 ug of mutant IDH1 20-mer peptide per dose, with topical imiquimod. The sequences come from PBMCs, collected from a glioma patient whose treatment included an IDH1 peptide vaccine. The receptors here all came from a man younger than 35 with glioma.

CDR3 region: CASSPPDTGLSGNTIYF. The CDR3 DNA reads as TGTGCCAGCTCCCCGCCCGATACAGGCCTCTCTGGAAACACCATATATTTT. This chain uses TRBV2 with TRBJ1-3; D might be TRBD1 (5 bases). CDR3 length equals 17 residues. The ends were cut back, 8 bases at V and 0 bases at J, with 20 bases in the middle. The germline CDR1 and CDR2 sequences are SNHLY and FYNNEI.

The chain has TRBV29-1 and TRBJ2-3; 8 bases agree with TRBD1. The CDR3 extends over 14 amino acids. Germline values: CDR1 SQVTM, CDR2 ANQGSEA. V lost 6 bases and J lost 4; bases outside the gene matches: 9. CDR3 coding DNA: TGCAGCGTGGGGACAGGACGAGAATCAGATACGCAGTATTTT. Amino acid sequence: CSVGTGRESDTQYF.

The chain joins TRBV5-1 to TRBJ2-7; 8 bases agree with TRBD1. Germline V CDR1 and CDR2: SGHRS, YFSETQ. V was clipped by 1 base and J by 3 bases; unmatched bases: 6. The CDR3 is 15 residues long. CDR3 sequence: CASSLYGQGVYEQYF. CDR3 bases: TGCGCCAGCAGCTTGTACGGACAGGGAGTCTACGAGCAGTACTTC.

The V gene is TRBV6-5, the J gene TRBJ1-1, with D possibly TRBD1 on 6 matching bases. The length of the CDR3 is 16 residues. V shed 0 bases and J shed 11 bases, with 22 bases lying between them. Germline values: CDR1 MNHEY, CDR2 SVGAGI. The CDR3 DNA is TGTGCCAGCAGTTACTCGGCGGGGGCCGGAGGGATGATGGCTTTCTTT. Amino acid sequence: CASSYSAGAGGMMAFF.

The chain recombines TRBV27 with TRBJ2-1; D uncertain. CDR3 length: 19 residues. Germline CDR1 MNHEY, CDR2 SMNVEV (reference sequence). Between the trimmed V and J ends, which lost 0 bases and 7 bases, there was a span of 25 bases. Here the CDR3 DNA reads TGTGCCAGCAGTTTATCGATCTTTAGGGCTAGTCCGGAGATGAATGAGCAGTTCTTC. This translates into CASSLSIFRASPEMNEQFF.

The gene calls are TRBV27 and TRBJ1-5, with D unclear. CDR1 and CDR2 (germline): MNHEY, SMNVEV (reference sequence). The V end lost 1 base, the J end lost 3 bases, and 10 bases lay between the germline ends. CDR3 length equals 15 residues. This CDR3 is CASSLFPQYNQPQHF. CDR3 bases: TGTGCCAGCAGTTTATTTCCACAGTACAATCAGCCCCAGCATTTT.

This chain connects TRBV15 to TRBJ1-1; TRBD1 is a possible D gene (5 bases). Trimming stripped 0 bases from V and 0 bases from J, with 14 bases between. The CDR3 length is 17 residues. CDR1 LNHNV and CDR2 YYDKDF come from the germline V gene (reference sequence). In DNA form, the CDR3 reads TGTGCCACCAGCAGAGATCTTGGGACGTACATGAACACTGAAGCTTTCTTT. Translated: CATSRDLGTYMNTEAFF.

The chain has TRBV7-2 and TRBJ1-2; D is unresolved. The germline V gene has CDR1 SGHTA and CDR2 FQGNSA. V was trimmed by 8 bases and J by 7 bases, leaving 11 bases between them. The CDR3 has 11 residues. CDR3 DNA: TGTGCCAGCGGCCAGATCGGTGGCTACACCTTC. Protein sequence: CASGQIGGYTF.

The CDR3 sequence is CASSAGYGYTF. DNA for the CDR3: TGTGCCAGCAGTGCTGGGTACGGCTACACCTTC. The rearrangement links TRBV2 to TRBJ1-2; the D is unclear. This CDR3 comprises 11 residues. Trimming removed 4 bases at V and 8 bases at J, with 8 bases between. CDR1 is SNHLY, CDR2 FYNNEI, per germline.

The chain uses TRBV2 and TRBJ1-1; the D gene is possibly TRBD1 (5 bases). Germline-derived CDR1 and CDR2 are SNHLY and FYNNEI. This CDR3 has 13 residues. V was clipped by 6 bases and J by 3 bases, with 11 bases between them. The chain's CDR3 is CASSPIRDTEAFF. Here the CDR3 DNA reads TGTGCCAGCAGCCCGATCAGGGACACTGAAGCTTTCTTT.

The chain carries TRBV30 and TRBJ1-2; TRBD1 might be the D (5 bases). With 0 bases removed from V and 5 bases from J, the gap between germline ends came to 13 bases. The CDR3 extends over 14 amino acids. Per the germline V gene, CDR1 is GTSNPN and CDR2 is SVGIG (reference sequence). The CDR3 protein is CAWSVLGVYYGYTF. CDR3 nucleotide sequence: TGTGCCTGGAGTGTACTGGGGGTTTATTATGGCTACACCTTC.

The chain uses TRBV5-1 and TRBJ1-1; D unresolved. CDR3 length: 16 amino acids. Trimming removed 1 base from V and 0 bases from J, with 13 bases in between. Germline CDR1 SGHRS, CDR2 YFSETQ. DNA for the CDR3: TGCGCCAGCAGCTTGCGCGTGGGAGCAATGAACACTGAAGCTTTCTTT. Translating gives CASSLRVGAMNTEAFF. Drawing the rest from reference TRBV5-1 and TRBJ1-1, the complete variable domain is KAGVTQTPRYLIKTRGQQVTLSCSPISGHRSVSWYQQTPGQGLQFLFEYFSETQRNKGNFPGRFSGRQFSNSRSEMNVSTLELGDSALYLCASSLRVGAMNTEAFFGQGTRLTVV.

This clone has a single count. The chain employs TRBV30 and TRBJ2-3, with D unresolved. The V end lost 0 bases, the J end lost 8 bases, and 6 bases lay between the germline ends. The CDR3 extends over 11 amino acids. In germline, CDR1 is GTSNPN, CDR2 SVGIG (reference sequence). CDR3 DNA sequence: TGTGCCTGGAGTGTTCAATCTACGCAGTATTTT. It translates to CAWSVQSTQYF.

The genes are TRBV5-6 and TRBJ1-1; TRBD1 might be the D (6 bases). Germline V gene lookup returns CDR1 SGHDT and CDR2 YYEEEE. The CDR3 is made up of 15 amino acids. Trimming removed 6 bases at V and 5 bases at J, with 20 bases between. In nucleotides, the CDR3 is TGTGCCAGCACCCCCCGCCCTACAGGGAGGACTGAAGCTTTCTTT. Residues: CASTPRPTGRTEAFF.

The chain combines TRBV10-2 with TRBJ1-1; D gene ambiguous. CDR3 size: 12 residues. From germline, CDR1 is WSHSY and CDR2 SAAADI. Trimming left V 6 bases short and J 1 base short, with 6 bases between. The CDR3 nucleotides read TGCGCCAGCAGGGGTGGGAACACTGAAGCTTTCTTT. Protein product: CASRGGNTEAFF.

The rearrangement joins TRBV5-1 to TRBJ1-2; tentative D call: TRBD1 (5 bases). Per the germline V gene, CDR1 is SGHRS and CDR2 is YFSETQ. V lost 5 bases, J lost 4 bases, and 18 bases lay in between. CDR3 length equals 15 residues. The CDR3 nucleotides read TGCGCCAGCAGAGCGGGGACGGAGATCCTCTATGGCTACACCTTC. Its protein product is CASRAGTEILYGYTF.

V gene TRBV7-2 combines with J gene TRBJ2-7; D gene ambiguous. Germline values: CDR1 SGHTA, CDR2 FQGNSA. V was clipped by 0 bases and J by 1 base, with 13 bases between them. The CDR3 covers 16 residues. The CDR3 reads CASSLASTVSSYEQYF. DNA of the CDR3: TGTGCCAGCAGCTTAGCGTCCACCGTGAGTTCCTACGAGCAGTACTTC.

The chain couples TRBV19 to TRBJ1-5, with unresolved D. Trimming removed 5 bases from V and 0 bases from J, with 11 bases in between. The CDR3 consists of 15 residues. CDR1 and CDR2 (germline): LNHDA, SQIVND (reference sequence). CDR3 protein: CASSWMGSSNQPQHF. CDR3 coding DNA: TGTGCCAGTAGTTGGATGGGTAGTAGCAATCAGCCCCAGCATTTT.

The rearrangement links TRBV28 to TRBJ1-2; 8 bases match TRBD1. CDR1 and CDR2 from the germline V gene are MDHEN and SYDVKM. Germline trimming cut 5 bases from V and 4 bases from J; bases unmatched to any gene: 3. This CDR3 contains 13 residues. CDR3 loop: CASSTGTGYGYTF. For the CDR3, the DNA is TGTGCCAGCAGTACCGGGACAGGCTATGGCTACACCTTC.

The rearrangement links TRBV25-1 to TRBJ1-2; D perhaps matches TRBD1 (5 bases). Trimming took off 7 bases at V and 5 bases at J, with 17 bases between the two ends. Germline-derived CDR1 and CDR2 are MGHDK and SYGVNS. This CDR3 contains 14 residues. The CDR3 protein is CASTKTGTRYGYTF. In nucleotides, the CDR3 is TGTGCCAGCACCAAAACCGGGACTCGGTATGGCTACACCTTC.

The chain joins TRBV11-1 to TRBJ1-6, with D hard to call. The length of the CDR3 is 15 residues. V lost 4 bases and J lost 5, with 12 bases in between. Germline V gene data show CDR1 as SGHAT and CDR2 as FQDESV (reference sequence). CDR3 in amino acids: CASSSRPVDNSPLHF. In DNA, the CDR3 is TGTGCCAGCAGCTCCAGACCGGTGGATAATTCACCCCTCCACTTT.

This rearrangement joins TRBV5-1 to TRBJ1-2, with 7 bases aligning to TRBD1. Germline trimming cut 5 bases from V and 2 bases from J; bases unmatched to any gene: 3. The CDR3 is 13 amino acids. Per germline, CDR1 SGHRS and CDR2 YFSETQ. The CDR3 DNA reads as TGCGCCAGCAGTCAACAGGGGAACTATGGCTACACCTTC. It specifies CASSQQGNYGYTF. Looking up the rest from reference TRBV5-1 and TRBJ1-2 gives the full variable domain: KAGVTQTPRYLIKTRGQQVTLSCSPISGHRSVSWYQQTPGQGLQFLFEYFSETQRNKGNFPGRFSGRQFSNSRSEMNVSTLELGDSALYLCASSQQGNYGYTFGSGTRLTVV.

This clone was counted a few times. CDR3 coding DNA: TGTGCCAGCAGCTTAGGGGGTGGGGAGCCTGAAAAACTGTTTTTT. Encoded protein: CASSLGGGEPEKLFF. The chain carries TRBV7-9 and TRBJ1-4; D unclear. V lost 1 base to trimming and J lost 7 bases, with 13 bases between them. Germline V gives CDR1 SEHNR, CDR2 FQNEAQ (reference sequence). There are 15 residues in the CDR3.

The chain combines TRBV5-1 with TRBJ1-1, with D unresolved. The CDR3 extends over 12 amino acids. Deletions cut 4 bases from V and 6 bases from J, with 10 bases between. The germline V gene encodes CDR1 SGHRS and CDR2 YFSETQ. The CDR3 bases are TGCGCCAGCAGCATCGGAAGGGCTGAAGCTTTCTTT. Its protein product is CASSIGRAEAFF.